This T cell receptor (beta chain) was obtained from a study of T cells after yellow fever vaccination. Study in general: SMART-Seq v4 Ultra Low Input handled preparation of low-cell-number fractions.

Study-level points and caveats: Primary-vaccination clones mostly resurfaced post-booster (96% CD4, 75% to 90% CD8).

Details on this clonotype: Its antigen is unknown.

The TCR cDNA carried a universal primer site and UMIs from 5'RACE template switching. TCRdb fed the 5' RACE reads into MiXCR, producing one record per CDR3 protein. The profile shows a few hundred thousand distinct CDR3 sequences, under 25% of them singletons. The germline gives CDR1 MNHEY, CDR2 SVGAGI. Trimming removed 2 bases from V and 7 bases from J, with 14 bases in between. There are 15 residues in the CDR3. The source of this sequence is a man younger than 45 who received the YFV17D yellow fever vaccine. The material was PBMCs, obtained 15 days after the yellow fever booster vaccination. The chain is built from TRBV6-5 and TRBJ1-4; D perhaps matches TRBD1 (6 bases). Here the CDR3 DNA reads TGTGCCAGCAGTTACCAAGGGGGAGCAGCTGAAAAACTGTTTTTT. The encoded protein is CASSYQGGAAEKLFF.